This TCR beta chain derives from a study of cytomegalovirus exposure and HLA in healthy donors. Study-wide results and caveats: Several of the most significant clusters were apparently associated with common viral pathogens in a later analysis.

As for this clone: Its antigen remains unidentified.

Primers: 60 Vbeta forward and 13 Jbeta reverse. Some clones are missing from TCRdb's copy, which holds only in-frame ones; the method was immunoSEQ multiplex PCR. The repertoire holds more than 150,000 clones, with over 70% as singletons. The TCR originated in a woman aged 25 to 39 in good health and CMV-seronegative. Material for sequencing was PBMCs.

In DNA, the CDR3 is TGTGCCATCCCCCGCACTAGCGGGGCCAATGAGCAGTTCTTC. It encodes CAIPRTSGANEQFF. This sequence joins TRBV2 and TRBJ2-1; 10 bases fit TRBD2. J gave up 6 bases and V 10 bases, and 9 bases lay outside the gene matches. Germline V gives CDR1 SNHLY, CDR2 FYNNEI. This CDR3 region has 14 residues.